Listed below are T cell receptor beta chains from one sample, sequenced in a study of control samples from healthy donors and cancer patients. Data came from immunoSEQ multiplex PCR; TCRdb stores just in-frame clones and leaves some out. The sample yields approximately 90,000 clones, around 81% seen once. What was sequenced was blood. These receptors all come from a man aged 25-45 years in good health. Both conserved end residues are part of each CDR3. D genes are given only for firm matches. Clone size is given for some rows only: seen once, a few or many times, or a class if the clone is expanded.

TRBJ2-3	.	.	TRBV6-4	TGTGCCAGCAGTCACGGGGGCCCAGGGGATACGCAGTATTTT	CASSHGGPGDTQYF
TRBJ1-5	once	TRBD1	TRBV28	TGTGCCAGCAGTTTGCAAGCGGGGACAGGGGGCAGTCAGCCCCAGCATTTT	CASSLQAGTGGSQPQHF
TRBJ2-7	.	.	TRBV11-2	TGTGCCAGCAGCTTATCGGACCTCAACGAGCAGTACTTC	CASSLSDLNEQYF
TRBJ2-7	few	.	TRBV29-1	TGCAGCGTTGAAGACACCGAGCAGTACTTC	CSVEDTEQYF
TRBJ2-7	.	TRBD2	TRBV10-3	TGTGCCATCAGTGACGGACTAGCGGGGACCTACGAGCAGTACTTC	CAISDGLAGTYEQYF
TRBJ2-7	.	TRBD1	TRBV19	TGTGCCAGTATGGGGGACAGGGGTTCCTACGAGCAGTACTTC	CASMGDRGSYEQYF
TRBJ1-4	.	TRBD1	TRBV11-2	TGTGCCAGCAGCTTATTCCCGGGACAGGACTTTAATGAAAAACTGTTTTTT	CASSLFPGQDFNEKLFF
TRBJ1-2	.	.	TRBV28	TGTGCCAGCATCCCGGGGATCGCTTCAATTTCTCGGGGCTACACCTTC	CASIPGIASISRGYTF
TRBJ1-1	.	TRBD1	TRBV10-3	TGTGCCATCAGTGAGTCTGGGACAGTGGTCGCTGAAGCTTTCTTT	CAISESGTVVAEAFF
TRBJ2-7	.	TRBD2	TRBV19	TGTGCCAGTAGCGGGACTAGCGGGGGATACTACGAGCAGTACTTC	CASSGTSGGYYEQYF
TRBJ1-2	.	.	TRBV19	TGTGCCAGTTTCGTTCCCGGGACAACTAACTATGGCTACACCTTC	CASFVPGTTNYGYTF
TRBJ2-5	.	.	TRBV19	TGTGCCAGTAGTCGAGAGGGACAAGAGACCCAGTACTTC	CASSREGQETQYF
TRBJ2-5	.	.	TRBV12-3/TRBV12-4	TGTGCCAGCAGCTGGGCTAGCAAAGAGACCCAGTACTTC	CASSWASKETQYF
TRBJ1-1	.	.	TRBV4-1	TGCGCCAGCAGCCAGACGGACAGCCACTTATTTGGAGCTTTCTTT	CASSQTDSHLFGAFF
TRBJ1-2	once	TRBD1	TRBV19	TGTGCCAGTAGGGGACAGGGGGCGGTTGGCTACACCTTC	CASRGQGAVGYTF
TRBJ2-1	.	TRBD2	TRBV9	TGTGCCAGCAGCGGGGGACTATCTCGGCATGAGCAGTTCTTC	CASSGGLSRHEQFF
TRBJ1-2	few	.	TRBV7-9	TGTGCCAGCAGCTACCCACAAACCGGGACGGCGGGCTATGGCTACACCTTC	CASSYPQTGTAGYGYTF
TRBJ1-1	.	.	TRBV3-1/TRBV3-2	TGTGCCAGCAGCCCAGACTTTAACACTGAAGCTTTCTTT	CASSPDFNTEAFF
TRBJ2-3	.	TRBD2	TRBV5-4	TGTGCCACGCGGGGGAGGTACACAGATACGCAGTATTTT	CATRGRYTDTQYF
TRBJ2-3	.	TRBD1	TRBV5-8	TGTGCCAGCAGCTTGGGAACCACAGGGGCGTCCACAGATACGCAGTATTTT	CASSLGTTGASTDTQYF
TRBJ2-7	.	TRBD1	TRBV25-1	TGTGCCAGCAGTGCCGGGACAGGGGGTTACGAGCAGTACTTC	CASSAGTGGYEQYF
TRBJ1-2	.	.	TRBV5-6	TGTGCCAGCAGCCTAGGGGGGGTCGGCTACACCTTC	CASSLGGVGYTF
TRBJ2-4	.	TRBD2	TRBV20-1	TGCAGTGCTAGTAGTCTAGCGGGCGGAGCCAAAAACATTCAGTACTTC	CSASSLAGGAKNIQYF
TRBJ2-7	.	.	TRBV12-3/TRBV12-4	TGTGCCAGCAGCCCCCATGGAACTGGCGAGCAGTACTTC	CASSPHGTGEQYF
TRBJ1-5	.	.	TRBV6-5	TGTGCCAGCAACACCCCCGGGCCCCAGCATTTT	CASNTPGPQHF
TRBJ2-1	once	.	TRBV6-5	TGTGCCAGCAGTTTTTCCGAAAGGGAGTTCTTC	CASSFSEREFF
TRBJ2-7	many	.	TRBV7-3	TGTGCCAGCAGCTTAACGGCAGGCCCTGTGGGATTC	CASSLTAGPVGF
TRBJ2-1	.	.	TRBV28	TGTGCCAGCAGTTTTACCCGGGCCCCACGAGATTACAATGAGCAGTTCTTC	CASSFTRAPRDYNEQFF
TRBJ2-2	.	.	TRBV6-1	TGTGCCAGCAGTGAAGCGGGGGGGCCCGGGGAGCTGTTTTTT	CASSEAGGPGELFF
TRBJ1-1	.	.	TRBV10-1	TGCGCCAGCAGTGAGCCGGGACAGAACACTGAAGCTTTCTTT	CASSEPGQNTEAFF
TRBJ1-2	.	.	TRBV27	TGTGCCAGCAGTCAGCAGGTTAACTATGGCTACACCTTC	CASSQQVNYGYTF
TRBJ1-5	.	.	TRBV23-1	TGCGCCAGCAGTTATCTGATCAATCAGCCCCAGCATTTT	CASSYLINQPQHF
TRBJ2-3	.	.	TRBV7-2	TGTGCCAGCAGCTTAGCCCGGGGCGGGCTCACAGATACGCAGTATTTT	CASSLARGGLTDTQYF
TRBJ1-1	.	.	TRBV18	TGTGCCAGCTCACCAAGACGGGGCACTGAAGCTTTCTTT	CASSPRRGTEAFF
TRBJ1-2	.	.	TRBV7-9	TGTGCCAGCAGCGCAGGGAACTATGGCTACACCTTC	CASSAGNYGYTF
TRBJ2-7	.	.	TRBV7-2	TGTGCCAGCAGCTTAACTAGGACAGTCTCCTACGAGCAGTACTTC	CASSLTRTVSYEQYF
TRBJ1-1	.	.	TRBV21-1	TGTGCCAGCAGCAAACAGGGCTTCAAAGCTTTCTTT	CASSKQGFKAFF
TRBJ1-1	.	.	TRBV6-5	TGTGCCAGCAGTTACCTCGGGACGGTGAACACTGAAGCTTTCTTT	CASSYLGTVNTEAFF
TRBJ2-6	few	.	TRBV7-3	TGTGCCAGCAGCAATCAGGTTACCTCTGGGGCCAACGTCCTGACTTTC	CASSNQVTSGANVLTF
TRBJ2-3	.	TRBD1	TRBV18	TGTGCCAGCTCACCTCTAGACAGGGGGCGCACAGATACGCAGTATTTT	CASSPLDRGRTDTQYF
TRBJ1-2	few	TRBD1	TRBV9	TGTGCCAGCAGACAGGGGAGAGGCTACACCTTC	CASRQGRGYTF
TRBJ1-6	.	TRBD1	TRBV19	TGTGCCAGTAGTAACCTGGGACAGAGGAATTCACCCCTCCACTTT	CASSNLGQRNSPLHF